These T cell receptor beta chains were read from a single sample in a study of T-cell reconstitution after alpha-beta-depleted transplantation in children. TCRdb re-called the PCR reads with MiXCR, one entry per CDR3 protein. Of 250,000 to 400,000 distinct CDR3 sequences listed, approximately 23% are singletons. The starting material was PBMCs, mostly from graft donor cells, obtained 180 days after TCRalphabeta/CD19-depleted stem cell transplant. The receptors derive from a male patient between 10 and 17 years old who had a stem cell transplant for acute lymphoblastic leukemia, so the T cells may come from the graft donor. The CDR3 runs from the conserved cysteine through the conserved F or W. The order of the fields is D gene, clone size, V gene, J gene, CDR3 DNA, CDR3 protein. D genes are given only for firm matches. The listing skips clone size in some rows; elsewhere it reads once, few, many or a size class.

d_gene: -; abundance: -; v_gene: TRBV5-1; j_gene: TRBJ2-1; CDR3nt: TGCGCCAGCAGCCCCCCGACGAGCTCCTACAATGAGCAGTTCTTC; CDR3aa: CASSPPTSSYNEQFF
d_gene: -; abundance: few; v_gene: TRBV5-6; j_gene: TRBJ1-5; CDR3nt: TGTGCCAGCAGCTGGGGGACTTATAGCAATCAGCCCCAGCATTTT; CDR3aa: CASSWGTYSNQPQHF
d_gene: -; abundance: -; v_gene: TRBV7-6; j_gene: TRBJ1-5; CDR3nt: TGTGCCAGCAGCTTAGCTGCCGGTCATAGCAATCAGCCCCAGCATTTT; CDR3aa: CASSLAAGHSNQPQHF
d_gene: -; abundance: few; v_gene: TRBV5-1; j_gene: TRBJ2-5; CDR3nt: TGCGCCAGCAGCTCCTCCTTTGCCGGAGAGACCCAGTACTTC; CDR3aa: CASSSSFAGETQYF
d_gene: TRBD1; abundance: once; v_gene: TRBV20-1; j_gene: TRBJ2-2; CDR3nt: TGCAGTGCAACGAGGACAGGCTCTTACACCGGGGAGCTGTTTTTT; CDR3aa: CSATRTGSYTGELFF
d_gene: -; abundance: -; v_gene: TRBV4-1; j_gene: TRBJ1-1; CDR3nt: TGCGCCAGCAGCCAGGGGATTTTGAACACTGAAGCTTTCTTT; CDR3aa: CASSQGILNTEAFF
d_gene: TRBD1; abundance: -; v_gene: TRBV6-5; j_gene: TRBJ2-4; CDR3nt: TGTGCCAGCAGTTACGATGGTCGCGGACAGGGAGCATTAAGCATTCAGTACTTC; CDR3aa: CASSYDGRGQGALSIQYF
d_gene: -; abundance: few; v_gene: TRBV5-8; j_gene: TRBJ1-2; CDR3nt: TGTGCCAGCAGCCTGTTACAGGGTTTTGCCTATGGCTACACCTTC; CDR3aa: CASSLLQGFAYGYTF
d_gene: -; abundance: -; v_gene: TRBV20-1; j_gene: TRBJ1-3; CDR3nt: TGCAGTGCTAAGACGGATGGAAACACCATATATTTT; CDR3aa: CSAKTDGNTIYF
d_gene: -; abundance: once; v_gene: TRBV11-1; j_gene: TRBJ2-3; CDR3nt: TGTGCCAGCAGCCCTAGCGCGGGCTTAGCGCGGTACACAGATACGCAGTATTTT; CDR3aa: CASSPSAGLARYTDTQYF